This TCR beta chain was sequenced for a study of shared clonotypes between healthy human individuals. Overall study findings and caveats: Memory subsets had estimated richness that was generally smaller than that of naive subsets. It was anticipated that sequencing depth would influence how many clonotypes donors shared.

Replicate PCRs from sorted subsets contained approximately 200 ng DNA, which is approximately 30,000 T cell genomes. Methods used by the authors: ImmunoSEQ output held junction-only sequences without quality scores, so filtering differed. Sequenced by immunoSEQ multiplex PCR; TCRdb stores in-frame clones only, minus some. Clone size and the V and J calls come from that table; the DNA yielded D and trimming. Here the sample spans under 1,900,000 clones, approximately 98.5% being singletons. In germline, CDR1 is SGHRS, CDR2 YFSETQ. The V segment lost 3 bases and the J segment 5 bases; nucleotides outside the gene matches: 2. The CDR3 has 13 amino acids. Of note for this clone: Its antigen is as yet unknown. This sample includes further DNA sequences coding for the same CDR3.

The clonotype comes from a young man in good health. The sequenced material came from naive CD4+ T cells sorted from blood. Subset given: CD45RA+ positively selected. This sequence joins TRBV5-1 and TRBJ1-1; TRBD1 agrees at 9 bases. CDR3 DNA sequence: TGCGCCAGCAGCTCGACAGGGGGGACTGAAGCTTTCTTT. This gives the protein CASSSTGGTEAFF.